The 3 T cell receptor beta chains in this list originate from one sample, sequenced in a study of blood T cell repertoires in COVID-19. The assay was immunoSEQ multiplex PCR, and TCRdb's table has in-frame clones only and misses some. The table lists 100,000 to 110,000 clones, just under 85% of them singletons. The sequenced sample consisted of peripheral blood. The receptors were sampled from a man aged 50-60 years with active or convalescent COVID-19.

This sequence joins TRBV19 and TRBJ2-3; TRBD1 might be the D (6 bases). The CDR3 is 13 residues long. V lost 5 bases to trimming and J lost 5 bases, with 11 bases between them. Germline V gene sequence: CDR1 LNHDA, CDR2 SQIVND (reference sequence). This CDR3 is CASSPNREDTQYF. In DNA, the CDR3 is TGTGCCAGTAGTCCAAACAGGGAAGATACGCAGTATTTT.

This clone occurred a few times. The chain joins TRBV6-2 or TRBV6-3 to TRBJ1-2, with D uncertain. From germline, CDR1 is MNHEY and CDR2 SVGEGT. The CDR3 spans 13 residues. V lost 5 bases and J 4 bases, leaving 11 bases between the germline ends. CDR3 in DNA: TGTGCCAGCAGTAGGGAGACGTCCTATGGCTACACCTTC. Its protein is CASSRETSYGYTF.

Only one count was recorded for this clone. This chain uses TRBV19 with TRBJ2-2, with 8 nucleotides matching TRBD1. This CDR3 has 15 amino acids. V trimming: 3 bases; J trimming: 0 bases; junction bases outside the gene matches: 0. Germline V gives CDR1 LNHDA, CDR2 SQIVND (reference sequence). The CDR3: CASSMTGANTGELFF. As DNA, the CDR3 is TGTGCCAGTAGTATGACAGGGGCGAACACCGGGGAGCTGTTTTTT. The variable domain in full, with the rest retrieved from reference TRBV19 and TRBJ2-2, is DGGITQSPKYLFRKEGQNVTLSCEQNLNHDAMYWYRQDPGQGLRLIYYSQIVNDFQKGDIAEGYSVSREKKESFPLTVTSAQKNPTAFYLCASSMTGANTGELFFGEGSRLTVL.